These 6 T cell receptor beta chains were all obtained from the same sample, sequenced in a study of OX40 agonist ivuxolimab in advanced cancers. Libraries were prepared by immunoSEQ multiplex PCR; TCRdb keeps only in-frame clonotypes and omits some of them. The table records about 67,000 clones, roughly 85% of them present only once. This specimen consisted of CD4+ or CD8+ T cells sorted from blood, obtained in a trial of the OX40 agonist ivuxolimab. The receptors were sampled from an adult with an advanced solid tumor such as melanoma, head and neck, liver or kidney cancer.

The gene calls are TRBV5-1 and TRBJ2-1, with D perhaps TRBD1 (6 bases). CDR3 size: 13 residues. V lost 3 bases and J 10 bases, leaving 14 bases between the germline ends. CDR1 is SGHRS, CDR2 YFSETQ, per germline. CDR3 residues: CASSWRRGYEQFF. DNA of the CDR3: TGCGCCAGCAGCTGGCGCAGGGGATACGAGCAGTTCTTC.

The V call is TRBV28, the J call TRBJ1-2, with D uncertain. Deletions cut 6 bases from V and 4 bases from J, with 12 bases between. The CDR3 has 13 residues. Germline-derived CDR1 and CDR2 are MDHEN and SYDVKM. The CDR3 region is CASSLVRAYGYTF. Here the CDR3 DNA reads TGTGCCAGCAGCCTGGTTCGGGCCTATGGCTACACCTTC.

The V call is TRBV6-1, the J call TRBJ2-3; TRBD1 matches at 8 bases. The trim removed 1 base at V and 3 bases at J, leaving 6 bases unmatched. CDR3 length: 16 amino acids. Germline V gene lookup returns CDR1 MNHNS and CDR2 SASEGT. The CDR3, as DNA: TGTGCCAGCAGTGAAGGGACAGGGAGGTATACAGATACGCAGTATTTT. Protein product: CASSEGTGRYTDTQYF.

This clone turned up a few times. This chain uses TRBV15 with TRBJ2-5, with a possible D match to TRBD2 (5 bases). This CDR3 has 15 residues. Germline V gene sequence: CDR1 LNHNV, CDR2 YYDKDF (reference sequence). The germline V and J ends were trimmed by 0 bases and 3 bases, with 11 bases remaining between them. CDR3 sequence reads: CATSRDRAEEETQYF. CDR3 coding DNA: TGTGCCACCAGCAGAGATCGAGCGGAGGAAGAGACCCAGTACTTC.

The V and J genes are TRBV10-3 and TRBJ1-3, with 12 bases matching TRBD1. The CDR3 spans 18 residues. Trimming cost V 2 bases and J 0 bases; bases outside gene matches: 5. Germline values: CDR1 ENHRY, CDR2 SYGVKD. The CDR3 region has the DNA TGTGCCATCAGTGAGAGGGGGACAGGGGGCTACTCTGGAAACACCATATATTTT. This sequence encodes CAISERGTGGYSGNTIYF.

The chain has TRBV19 and TRBJ1-4; no reliable D call. Germline-derived CDR1 and CDR2 are LNHDA and SQIVND (reference sequence). The V and J ends lost 0 bases and 5 bases respectively, with 10 bases between them. The CDR3 loop spans 15 amino acids. The CDR3 loop reads CASSIDSVGNEKLFF. The CDR3 DNA is TGTGCCAGTAGTATAGACTCGGTCGGCAATGAAAAACTGTTTTTT.